Each of the 15 T cell receptor beta chains below was sequenced from the same sample in a study of OX40 agonist ivuxolimab in advanced cancers. Only in-frame clones appear in the TCRdb table, and some are missing; sequencing was by immunoSEQ multiplex PCR. The table lists over 65,000 clones, 75% to 90% of them singletons. Sequencing used CD4+ or CD8+ T cells sorted from blood, obtained in a trial of the OX40 agonist ivuxolimab. The receptors shown here come from an adult with an advanced solid tumor such as melanoma, head and neck, liver or kidney cancer.

The chain combines TRBV6-6 with TRBJ2-5, with D maybe TRBD2 (6 bases). CDR1 and CDR2 (germline): MNHNY, SVGAGI (reference sequence). V was cut by 3 bases and J by 4 bases, with 15 bases left in between. This CDR3 region has 15 residues. As DNA, the CDR3 is TGTGCCAGCAGTTATGTCGCAGGAGGGGCAGAGACCCAGTACTTC. Translated, it gives CASSYVAGGAETQYF.

The rearrangement uses TRBV16 and TRBJ2-1, with TRBD2 matching over 8 bases. The V gene end was trimmed by 0 bases and the J gene end by 5 bases; junction bases not matched to a gene: 6. CDR1 is KGHSY, CDR2 FQNENV, per germline. This CDR3 comprises 16 residues. Here the CDR3 reads CASSQSMTRGDNEQFF. CDR3 in DNA: TGTGCCAGCAGCCAATCGATGACGCGGGGGGACAATGAGCAGTTCTTC.

The chain employs TRBV30 and TRBJ2-2; weak D call: TRBD2 (6 bases). CDR1 and CDR2 (germline): GTSNPN, SVGIG (reference sequence). Between the trimmed V and J ends, which lost 3 bases and 4 bases, there was a span of 15 bases. This CDR3 has 15 amino acids. CDR3 sequence reads: CAWRRRTGATGELFF. The CDR3 nucleotides are TGTGCCTGGAGAAGGAGGACGGGAGCCACCGGGGAGCTGTTTTTT.

The rearrangement links TRBV5-1 to TRBJ2-5, with 9 bases that match TRBD1. Germline CDR1 SGHRS, CDR2 YFSETQ. The CDR3 is 16 amino acids. Unmatched junction bases numbered 7, after V lost 2 bases and J lost 2 bases. CDR3 DNA sequence: TGCGCCAGCAGCTTAAACCGGGACAGGGCTCAAGAGACCCAGTACTTC. Its translation is CASSLNRDRAQETQYF.

This chain connects TRBV4-1 to TRBJ2-3; tentatively, D is TRBD2 (7 bases). Trimming took 2 bases from V and 2 from J, leaving 17 bases between them. CDR1 and CDR2 from the germline V gene are MGHRA and YSYEKL. The length of the CDR3 is 17 residues. The DNA for the CDR3 is TGCGCCAGCAGCCAAACAAGGGCGGGGGCCCTCACAGATACGCAGTATTTT. Residues: CASSQTRAGALTDTQYF.

This clone appeared a single time. The V gene is TRBV4-2, the J gene TRBJ1-5; perhaps TRBD1 as D (6 bases). CDR3 length: 15 amino acids. CDR1 and CDR2 from the germline V gene are LGHNA and YNFKEQ. V dropped 1 base and J dropped 4 bases, with 11 bases sitting between them. The CDR3 bases are TGTGCCAGCAGCCAAGGCGGACAGCTTAATCAGCCCCAGCATTTT. Translating it yields CASSQGGQLNQPQHF.

The chain links TRBV5-5 to TRBJ1-2; perhaps TRBD1 as D (5 bases). This CDR3 comprises 13 residues. V was cut by 4 bases and J by 6 bases, with 13 bases left in between. Germline V gene sequence: CDR1 SGHKS, CDR2 YYEKEE (reference sequence). The CDR3 region is CASSPFDRDGYTF. CDR3 sequence (DNA): TGTGCCAGCAGCCCATTCGACAGAGATGGCTACACCTTC.

V and J are TRBV21-1 and TRBJ2-7. TRBV21-1 is noted as a pseudogene. The CDR3 runs to 13 residues. CDR3 nucleotide sequence: TGTGCCAGGGGGTCGGACCAATCCTACGAGCAGTACTTC. Translation gives CARGSDQSYEQYF.

The gene calls are TRBV18 and TRBJ1-1; D is unclear. Germline CDR1 reads KGHSH; CDR2 reads LQKENI. V lost 4 bases and J lost 0, with 12 bases in between. The CDR3 runs to 15 residues. CDR3: CASSLNPNMNTEAFF. CDR3 DNA: TGTGCCAGCTCACTTAACCCCAACATGAACACTGAAGCTTTCTTT. The variable domain in full, with the rest retrieved from reference TRBV18 and TRBJ1-1, is NAGVMQNPRHLVRRRGQEARLRCSPMKGHSHVYWYRQLPEEGLKFMVYLQKENIIDESGMPKERFSAEFPKEGPSILRIQQVVRGDSAAYFCASSLNPNMNTEAFFGQGTRLTVV.

This clone was detected once. The V and J genes are TRBV4-2 and TRBJ2-2; D possibly corresponds to TRBD2 (6 bases). Germline CDR1 LGHNA, CDR2 YNFKEQ. The germline V and J ends were trimmed by 1 base and 0 bases, with 12 bases remaining between them. This CDR3 region has 17 residues. CDR3 loop: CASSQGTRLANTGELFF. CDR3 bases: TGTGCCAGCAGCCAAGGAACGAGACTAGCGAACACCGGGGAGCTGTTTTTT.

This clone has more than one count but fewer than ten. This chain uses TRBV5-1 with TRBJ1-1; TRBD1 matches at 9 bases. This CDR3 has 18 residues. Looked up from germline, CDR1 is SGHRS and CDR2 is YFSETQ. Losses at the gene ends were 0 bases for V and 3 bases for J; bases not matched to a gene: 12. The CDR3 nucleotides read TGCGCCAGCAGCTTGGAGTTTTGGGACAGGGAAATTCACACTGAAGCTTTCTTT. The encoded protein is CASSLEFWDREIHTEAFF.

The V gene is TRBV28, the J gene TRBJ1-5; TRBD1 is a possible D gene (5 bases). V dropped 10 bases and J dropped 9 bases, with 19 bases sitting between them. Per germline, CDR1 MDHEN and CDR2 SYDVKM. The CDR3 is made up of 13 amino acids. The CDR3 here is CATNVGSTGPQHF. CDR3 nucleotide sequence: TGTGCCACCAACGTCGGGTCCACAGGGCCCCAGCATTTT.

This clone was detected once. The chain recombines TRBV19 with TRBJ1-5; TRBD1 might be the D (6 bases). The CDR3 is 15 amino acids. CDR1 is LNHDA, CDR2 SQIVND, per germline (reference sequence). V was trimmed by 2 bases and J by 6 bases, leaving 14 bases between them. CDR3 loop: CASSISGGFGQPQHF. CDR3 nucleotide sequence: TGTGCCAGTAGTATATCCGGGGGCTTCGGTCAGCCCCAGCATTTT.

This chain uses TRBV5-1 with TRBJ2-7; TRBD1 might be the D (6 bases). The germline gives CDR1 SGHRS, CDR2 YFSETQ. This CDR3 has 14 residues. V lost 0 bases and J lost 3, with 10 bases in between. For the CDR3, the DNA is TGCGCCAGCAGCTTGGCCCAAGGGGGCTACGAGCAGTACTTC. As protein: CASSLAQGGYEQYF.

V usage is TRBV6-1 and J usage is TRBJ1-4, with a possible D match to TRBD1 (6 bases). This CDR3 is built from 14 residues. Per the germline V gene, CDR1 is MNHNS and CDR2 is SASEGT. V was clipped by 4 bases and J by 4 bases, with 10 bases between them. CDR3 in DNA: TGTGCCAGCAGTGTATCGGACAGTAATGAAAAACTGTTTTTT. Translating gives CASSVSDSNEKLFF.